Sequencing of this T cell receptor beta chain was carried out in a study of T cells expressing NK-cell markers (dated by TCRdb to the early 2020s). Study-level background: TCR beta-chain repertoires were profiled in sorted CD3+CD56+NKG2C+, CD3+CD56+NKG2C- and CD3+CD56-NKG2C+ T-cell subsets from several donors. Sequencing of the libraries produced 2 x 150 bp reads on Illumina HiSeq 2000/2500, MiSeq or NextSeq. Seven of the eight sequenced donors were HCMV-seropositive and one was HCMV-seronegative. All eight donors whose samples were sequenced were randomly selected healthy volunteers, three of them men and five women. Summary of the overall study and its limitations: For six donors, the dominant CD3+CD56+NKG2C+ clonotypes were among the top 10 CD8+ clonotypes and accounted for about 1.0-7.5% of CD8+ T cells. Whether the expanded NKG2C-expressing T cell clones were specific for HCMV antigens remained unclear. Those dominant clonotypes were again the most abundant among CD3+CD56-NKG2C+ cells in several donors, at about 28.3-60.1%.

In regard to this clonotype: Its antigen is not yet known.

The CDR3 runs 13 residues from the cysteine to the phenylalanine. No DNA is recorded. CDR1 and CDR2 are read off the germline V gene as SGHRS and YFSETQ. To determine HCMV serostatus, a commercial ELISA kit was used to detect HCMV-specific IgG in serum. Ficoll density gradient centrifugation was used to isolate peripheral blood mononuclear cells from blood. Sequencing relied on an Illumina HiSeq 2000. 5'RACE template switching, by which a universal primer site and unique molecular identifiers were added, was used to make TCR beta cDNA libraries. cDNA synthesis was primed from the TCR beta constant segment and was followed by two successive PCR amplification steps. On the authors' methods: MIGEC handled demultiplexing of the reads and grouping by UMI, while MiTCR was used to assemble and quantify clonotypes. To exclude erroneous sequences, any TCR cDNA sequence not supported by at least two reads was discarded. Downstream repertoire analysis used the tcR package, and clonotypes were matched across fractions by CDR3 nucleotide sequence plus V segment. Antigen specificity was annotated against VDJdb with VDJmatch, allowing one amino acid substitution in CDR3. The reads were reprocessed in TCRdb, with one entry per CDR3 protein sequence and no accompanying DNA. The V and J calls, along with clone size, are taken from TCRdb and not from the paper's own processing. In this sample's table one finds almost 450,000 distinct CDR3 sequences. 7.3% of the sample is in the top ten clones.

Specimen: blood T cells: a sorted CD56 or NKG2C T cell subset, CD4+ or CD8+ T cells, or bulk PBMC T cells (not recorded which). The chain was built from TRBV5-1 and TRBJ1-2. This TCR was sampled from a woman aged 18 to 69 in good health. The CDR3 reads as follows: CASSSDANYGYTF.